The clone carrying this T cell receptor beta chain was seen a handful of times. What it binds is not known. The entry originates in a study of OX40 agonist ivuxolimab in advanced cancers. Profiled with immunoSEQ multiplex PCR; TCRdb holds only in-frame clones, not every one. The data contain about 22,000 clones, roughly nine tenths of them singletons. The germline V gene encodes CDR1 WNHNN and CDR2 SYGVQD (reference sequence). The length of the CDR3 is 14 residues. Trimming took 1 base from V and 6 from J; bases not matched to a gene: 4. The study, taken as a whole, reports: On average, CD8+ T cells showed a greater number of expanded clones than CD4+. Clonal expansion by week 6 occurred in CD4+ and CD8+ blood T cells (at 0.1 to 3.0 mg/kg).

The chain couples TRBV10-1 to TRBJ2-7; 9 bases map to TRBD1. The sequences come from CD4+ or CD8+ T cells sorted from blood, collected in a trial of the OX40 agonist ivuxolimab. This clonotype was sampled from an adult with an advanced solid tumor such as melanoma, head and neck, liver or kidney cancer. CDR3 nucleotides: TGCGCCAGCAGTGAGTTGAGACAGGGGGGCGAGCAGTACTTC. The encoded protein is CASSELRQGGEQYF.